These 13 T cell receptor beta chains were all obtained from the same sample, sequenced in a study of cytomegalovirus exposure and HLA in healthy donors. PCR primers comprised 60 Vbeta and 13 Jbeta primers. Some clones are missing from TCRdb's copy, which holds only in-frame ones; the method was immunoSEQ multiplex PCR. The table has 180,000 or so clones, 80% to 90% seen once; the top ten hold about 0.77%. What was sequenced was PBMCs. The origin of the receptors is a woman aged 18-29 years in good health and CMV-seronegative.

This sequence joins TRBV27 and TRBJ2-7; D call uncertain. Germline V CDR1 and CDR2: MNHEY, SMNVEV (reference sequence). This CDR3 is built from 11 residues. V was cut by 4 bases and J by 9 bases, with 10 bases left in between. The DNA for the CDR3 is TGTGCCAGCAGTTCCGAATCCGGGCAGTACTTC. Encoded protein: CASSSESGQYF.

The genes are TRBV27 and TRBJ2-1, with 8 nucleotides matching TRBD1. J lost 6 bases, V lost 7 bases, and 8 bases had no gene match. The germline V gene encodes CDR1 MNHEY and CDR2 SMNVEV (reference sequence). The CDR3 is made up of 14 amino acids. The CDR3 DNA sequence: TGTGCCAGCACCCGACAGGGGAGGATCAATGAGCAGTTCTTC. This gives the protein CASTRQGRINEQFF.

J is TRBJ2-3 and V is TRBV5-4; 7 bases are a match to TRBD2. The CDR3 has 16 amino acids. Germline assignment: CDR1 SGHNT and CDR2 YYREEE (reference sequence). Trimming cost V 4 bases and J 5 bases; bases outside gene matches: 13. As DNA, the CDR3 is TGTGCCAGCAGCCTCTTTCGGGAGGCTCGGAAAGATACGCAGTATTTT. Amino acid sequence: CASSLFREARKDTQYF. The complete variable domain, with remaining parts taken from reference TRBV5-4 and TRBJ2-3, reads ETGVTQSPTHLIKTRGQQVTLRCSSQSGHNTVSWYQQALGQGPQFIFQYYREEENGRGNFPPRFSGLQFPNYSSELNVNALELDDSALYLCASSLFREARKDTQYFGPGTRLTVL.

This sequence joins TRBV27 and TRBJ2-7, with D maybe TRBD2 (6 bases). The CDR3 has 16 amino acids. The V end was cut by 0 bases, the J end by 4 bases, with 16 bases between. Germline assignment: CDR1 MNHEY and CDR2 SMNVEV (reference sequence). The CDR3 region is CASSLSGGGRRYEQYF. As DNA, the CDR3 is TGTGCCAGCAGTTTATCGGGGGGTGGGCGTAGATACGAGCAGTACTTC.

The chain links TRBV6-1 to TRBJ2-1; D is possibly TRBD2 (6 bases). V lost 5 bases, J lost 3 bases, and 8 bases lay in between. Looked up from germline, CDR1 is MNHNS and CDR2 is SASEGT. This CDR3 contains 13 residues. CDR3 sequence: CASSWEVYNEQFF. DNA of the CDR3: TGTGCCAGCAGTTGGGAGGTCTACAATGAGCAGTTCTTC.

This clone was seen more than once but under ten times. This chain uses TRBV11-3 with TRBJ2-3; no clear D. V dropped 4 bases and J dropped 7 bases, with 12 bases sitting between them. CDR3 size: 13 residues. Germline CDR1 reads SGHNT; CDR2 reads YENEEA. The CDR3 coding sequence is TGTGCCAGCAGCTCCCCCTGGGCGAATACGCAGTATTTT. Translated: CASSSPWANTQYF.

This rearrangement joins TRBV5-1 to TRBJ2-5; 7 nucleotides align to TRBD1. The last part of the DNA fits TRBJ2-7 better; the J call may be wrong. Per germline, CDR1 SGHRS and CDR2 YFSETQ. This CDR3 has 13 amino acids. The DNA of the CDR3 is TGCGCCAGCAGAAGGGACAGCTCCTACGAGCAGTACTTC. It codes for CASRRDSSYEQYF.

V gene TRBV7-3 combines with J gene TRBJ2-1; 9 bases map to TRBD2. The V gene end was trimmed by 2 bases and the J gene end by 4 bases; junction bases not matched to a gene: 6. Germline CDR1 reads SGHTA; CDR2 reads FQGTGA. The CDR3 totals 16 residues. This CDR3 reads CASSLGGLAGYNEQFF. CDR3 coding DNA: TGTGCCAGCAGCTTAGGCGGGCTAGCGGGATACAATGAGCAGTTCTTC.

V and J are TRBV5-1 and TRBJ2-3; TRBD1 agrees at 11 bases. CDR3 size: 15 residues. After removal of 3 bases from V and 1 base from J, the junction contained 1 base not matched to a gene. Per germline, CDR1 SGHRS and CDR2 YFSETQ. The CDR3 spells CASSWGQGGTDTQYF. CDR3 nucleotides: TGCGCCAGCAGCTGGGGACAGGGGGGCACAGATACGCAGTATTTT.

The rearrangement links TRBV6-1 to TRBJ2-6, with 7 positions matching TRBD1. J was trimmed by 2 bases and V by 10 bases; bases with no gene match: 5. The CDR3 spans 14 residues. Per germline, CDR1 MNHNS and CDR2 SASEGT. CDR3 protein: CAIKTGAGANVLTF. For the CDR3, the DNA is TGTGCCATAAAAACAGGGGCTGGGGCCAACGTCCTGACTTTC.

The V and J genes are TRBV28 and TRBJ1-2; 8 bases are a match to TRBD1. V lost 4 bases and J lost 0; bases outside the gene matches: 10. CDR1 and CDR2 from the germline V gene are MDHEN and SYDVKM. This CDR3 region has 17 residues. The CDR3 DNA reads TGTGCCAGCAGTTCGGGGACAGGAGTCATATCTAACTATGGCTACACCTTC. Protein: CASSSGTGVISNYGYTF.

The rearrangement joins TRBV7-2 to TRBJ2-7, with D possibly being TRBD1 (7 bases). Per the germline V gene, CDR1 is SGHTA and CDR2 is FQGNSA. The CDR3 extends over 16 amino acids. V lost 5 bases to trimming and J lost 0 bases, with 17 bases between them. CDR3 in DNA: TGTGCCAGCAGCCCCGGCGGGACAGCGTCCTCCTACGAGCAGTACTTC. This gives the protein CASSPGGTASSYEQYF. The complete variable domain, with remaining parts taken from reference TRBV7-2 and TRBJ2-7, reads GAGVSQSPSNKVTEKGKDVELRCDPISGHTALYWYRQSLGQGLEFLIYFQGNSAPDKSGLPSDRFSAERTGGSVSTLTIQRTQQEDSAVYLCASSPGGTASSYEQYFGPGTRLTVT.

The chain combines TRBV10-3 with TRBJ2-5; the match to TRBD2 covers 9 bases. The CDR3 extends over 16 amino acids. Germline V CDR1 and CDR2: ENHRY, SYGVKD. V gave up 0 bases and J gave up 1 base; unmatched junction bases: 3. CDR3 residues: CAISESAGGPQETQYF. DNA for the CDR3: TGTGCCATCAGTGAGTCGGCGGGAGGGCCCCAAGAGACCCAGTACTTC.